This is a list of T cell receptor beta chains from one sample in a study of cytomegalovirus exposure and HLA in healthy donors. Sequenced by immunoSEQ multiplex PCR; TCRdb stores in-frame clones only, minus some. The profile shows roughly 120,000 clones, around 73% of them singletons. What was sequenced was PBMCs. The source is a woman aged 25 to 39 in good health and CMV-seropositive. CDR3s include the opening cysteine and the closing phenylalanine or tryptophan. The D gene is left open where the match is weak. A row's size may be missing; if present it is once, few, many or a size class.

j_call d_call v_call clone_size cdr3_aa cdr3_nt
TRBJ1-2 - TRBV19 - CASSITFGEGVHYGYTF TGTGCCAGTAGTATAACGTTTGGAGAAGGGGTCCACTATGGCTACACCTTC
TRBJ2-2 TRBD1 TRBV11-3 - CASSTGTGGALGTGELFF TGTGCCAGCAGCACCGGGACAGGGGGAGCCCTAGGCACCGGGGAGCTGTTTTTT
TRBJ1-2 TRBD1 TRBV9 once CASSGSDRIYGYTF TGTGCCAGCAGCGGATCGGACAGGATCTATGGCTACACCTTC
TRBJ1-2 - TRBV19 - CASTIEQSHGVDGYTF TGTGCCAGTACCATAGAACAGAGCCACGGGGTTGATGGCTACACCTTC
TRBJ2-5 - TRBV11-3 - CASSLGASQETQYF TGTGCCAGCAGCTTGGGGGCTTCACAAGAGACCCAGTACTTC
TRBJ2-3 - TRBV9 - CASSESGLTADTQYF TGTGCCAGCAGCGAATCGGGACTTACCGCAGATACGCAGTATTTT
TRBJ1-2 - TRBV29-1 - CSDGTGIYGYTF TGCAGCGACGGAACAGGGATCTATGGCTACACCTTC
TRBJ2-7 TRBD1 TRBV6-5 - CASSYSKGARNEQYF TGTGCCAGCAGTTATAGCAAGGGGGCGCGGAACGAGCAGTACTTC
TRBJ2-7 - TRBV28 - CASSLTSLTYEQYF TGTGCCAGCAGTTTAACTAGTCTTACCTACGAGCAGTACTTC
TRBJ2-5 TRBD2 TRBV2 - CASSATSGGGETQYF TGTGCCAGCTCGGCCACTAGCGGGGGGGGAGAGACCCAGTACTTC
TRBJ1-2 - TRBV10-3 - CAISDGGDYGYTF TGTGCCATCAGTGATGGGGGCGACTATGGCTACACCTTC
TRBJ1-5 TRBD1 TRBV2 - CASSSGQGWNNQPQHF TGTGCCAGCAGCAGCGGACAGGGCTGGAACAATCAGCCCCAGCATTTT
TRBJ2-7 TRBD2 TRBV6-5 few CASSILAGVYEQYF TGTGCCAGCAGTATACTAGCGGGAGTGTACGAGCAGTACTTC
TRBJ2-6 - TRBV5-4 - CASSLGEAAGANVLTF TGTGCCAGCAGCTTGGGAGAGGCAGCAGGGGCCAACGTCCTGACTTTC
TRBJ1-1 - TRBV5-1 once CASSLAAGGAEAFF TGCGCCAGCAGCTTGGCGGCGGGGGGGGCTGAAGCTTTCTTT
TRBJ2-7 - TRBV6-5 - CASRDTGSSYEQYF TGTGCCAGCAGGGATACTGGGAGCTCCTACGAGCAGTACTTC
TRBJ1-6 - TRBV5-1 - CASSLEAGDSPLHF TGCGCCAGCAGCTTGGAGGCAGGGGATTCACCCCTCCACTTT
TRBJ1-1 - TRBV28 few CASSLIGTGSTEAFF TGTGCCAGCAGTTTAATAGGTACCGGGAGCACTGAAGCTTTCTTT
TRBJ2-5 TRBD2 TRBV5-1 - CASSTGLAEETQYF TGCGCCAGCAGCACGGGACTAGCAGAAGAGACCCAGTACTTC
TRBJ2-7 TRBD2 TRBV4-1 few CASSQEGGVGTAYEQYF TGCGCCAGCAGCCAAGAGGGGGGGGTAGGAACGGCCTACGAGCAGTACTTC
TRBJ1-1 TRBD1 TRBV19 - CASSIVEGAAFF TGTGCCAGTAGTATTGTAGAGGGGGCAGCTTTCTTT
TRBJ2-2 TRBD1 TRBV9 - CASSVEGTGNTGELFF TGTGCCAGCAGCGTAGAAGGGACAGGAAACACCGGGGAGCTGTTTTTT
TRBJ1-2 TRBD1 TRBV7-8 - CASSLDRGTGLGYTF TGTGCCAGCAGCTTAGATAGGGGGACAGGGCTTGGCTACACCTTC
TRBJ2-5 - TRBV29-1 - CSGGVESETQYF TGCAGCGGGGGGGTGGAGTCAGAGACCCAGTACTTC
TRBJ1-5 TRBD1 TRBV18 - CASSPRGQGNQPQHF TGTGCCAGCTCACCAAGAGGACAGGGGAATCAGCCCCAGCATTTT
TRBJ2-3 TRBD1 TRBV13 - CASLGTGSSDTQYF TGTGCCAGCCTCGGGACAGGGTCGTCAGATACGCAGTATTTT
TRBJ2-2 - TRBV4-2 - CASSTERQNTGELFF TGTGCCAGCAGCACGGAGCGGCAGAACACCGGGGAGCTGTTTTTT
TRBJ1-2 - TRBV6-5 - CASSYSGNMYGYTF TGTGCCAGCAGTTACTCGGGCAATATGTATGGCTACACCTTC
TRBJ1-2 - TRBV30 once CAWSPYKSYGYTF TGTGCCTGGAGTCCTTACAAGTCCTATGGCTACACCTTC
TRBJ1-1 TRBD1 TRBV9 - CASSAEGTVMNTEAFF TGTGCCAGCAGCGCAGAAGGGACAGTCATGAACACTGAAGCTTTCTTT
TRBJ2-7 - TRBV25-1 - CASSGQLSYEQYF TGTGCCAGCAGTGGACAGCTCTCCTACGAGCAGTACTTC